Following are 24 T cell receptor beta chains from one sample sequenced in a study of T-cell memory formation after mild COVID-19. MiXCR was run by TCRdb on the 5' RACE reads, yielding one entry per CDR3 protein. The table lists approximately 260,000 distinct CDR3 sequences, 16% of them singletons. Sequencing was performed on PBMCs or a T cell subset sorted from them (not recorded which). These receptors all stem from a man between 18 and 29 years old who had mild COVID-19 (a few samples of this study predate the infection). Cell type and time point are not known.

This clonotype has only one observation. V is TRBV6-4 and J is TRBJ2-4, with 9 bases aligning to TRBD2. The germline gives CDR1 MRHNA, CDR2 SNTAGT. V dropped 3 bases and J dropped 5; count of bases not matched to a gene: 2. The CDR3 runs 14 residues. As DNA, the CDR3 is TGTGCCAGCAGTGAACAGCGGGGGGAAAACATTCAGTACTTC. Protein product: CASSEQRGENIQYF.

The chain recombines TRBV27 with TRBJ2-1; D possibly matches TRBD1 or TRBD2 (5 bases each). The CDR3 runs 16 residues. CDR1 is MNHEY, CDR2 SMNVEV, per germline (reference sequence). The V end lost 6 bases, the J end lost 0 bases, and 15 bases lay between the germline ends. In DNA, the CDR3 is TGTGCCAGCAGAGGTTGGGCAGGGAGCTCCTACAATGAGCAGTTCTTC. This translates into CASRGWAGSSYNEQFF.

CDR3 residues: CASSHDGAVYNEQFF. The CDR3 nucleotides are TGCGCCAGCAGCCACGACGGAGCAGTCTACAATGAGCAGTTCTTC. The chain recombines TRBV4-1 with TRBJ2-1; D not resolved. Germline V CDR1 and CDR2: MGHRA, YSYEKL. CDR3 length: 15 residues. With 3 bases removed from V and 3 bases from J, the gap between germline ends came to 12 bases.

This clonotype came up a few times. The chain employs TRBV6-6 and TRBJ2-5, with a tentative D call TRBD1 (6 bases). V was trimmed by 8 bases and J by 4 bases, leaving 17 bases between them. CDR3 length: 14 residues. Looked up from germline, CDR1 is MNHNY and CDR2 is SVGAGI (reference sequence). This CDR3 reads CASGQGQYLETQYF. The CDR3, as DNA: TGTGCCAGCGGTCAGGGGCAGTATTTAGAGACCCAGTACTTC.

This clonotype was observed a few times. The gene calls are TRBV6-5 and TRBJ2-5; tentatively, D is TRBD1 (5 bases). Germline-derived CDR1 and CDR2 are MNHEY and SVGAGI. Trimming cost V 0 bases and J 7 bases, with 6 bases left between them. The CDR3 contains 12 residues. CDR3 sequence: CASSYSQGTQYF. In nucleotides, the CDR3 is TGTGCCAGCAGTTACTCTCAGGGGACCCAGTACTTC.

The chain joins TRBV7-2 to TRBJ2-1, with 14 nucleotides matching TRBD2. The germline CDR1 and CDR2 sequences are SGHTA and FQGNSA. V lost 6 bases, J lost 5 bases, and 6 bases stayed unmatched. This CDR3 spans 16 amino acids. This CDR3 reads CASRTRLAGGNNEQFF. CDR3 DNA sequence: TGTGCCAGCAGGACACGACTAGCGGGGGGGAACAATGAGCAGTTCTTC.

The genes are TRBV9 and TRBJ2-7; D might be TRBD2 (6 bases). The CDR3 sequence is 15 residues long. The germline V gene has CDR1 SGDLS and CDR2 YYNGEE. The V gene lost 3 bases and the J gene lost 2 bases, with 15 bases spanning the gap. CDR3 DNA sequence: TGTGCCAGCAGCGACACCGGGAGAGCGACCTACGAGCAGTACTTC. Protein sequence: CASSDTGRATYEQYF.

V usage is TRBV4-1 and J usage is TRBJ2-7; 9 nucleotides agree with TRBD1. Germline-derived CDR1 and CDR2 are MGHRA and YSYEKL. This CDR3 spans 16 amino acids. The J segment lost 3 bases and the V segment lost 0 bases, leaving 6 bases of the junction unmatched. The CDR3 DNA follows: TGCGCCAGCAGCCAAGATCCCGGACAGGGGTACTACGAGCAGTACTTC. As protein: CASSQDPGQGYYEQYF.

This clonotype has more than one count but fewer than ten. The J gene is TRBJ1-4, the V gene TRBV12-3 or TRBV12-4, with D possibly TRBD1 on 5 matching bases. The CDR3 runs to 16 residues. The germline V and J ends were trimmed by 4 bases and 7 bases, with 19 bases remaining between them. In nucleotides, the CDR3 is TGTGCCAGCAGTTCTTTGGGCCCCCCGGGGGGTGAAAAACTGTTTTTT. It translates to CASSSLGPPGGEKLFF.

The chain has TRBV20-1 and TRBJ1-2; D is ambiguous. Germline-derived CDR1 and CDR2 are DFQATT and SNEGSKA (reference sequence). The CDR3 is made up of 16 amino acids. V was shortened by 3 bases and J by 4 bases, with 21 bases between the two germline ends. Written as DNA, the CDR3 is TGCAGTGCTAGCACCCAGAGGAGAGGAGTCGGCTATGGCTACACCTTC. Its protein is CSASTQRRGVGYGYTF.

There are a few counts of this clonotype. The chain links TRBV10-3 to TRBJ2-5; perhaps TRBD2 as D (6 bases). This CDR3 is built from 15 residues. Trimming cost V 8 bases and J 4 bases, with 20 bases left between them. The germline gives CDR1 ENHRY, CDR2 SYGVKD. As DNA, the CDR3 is TGTGCCATCGGCTCCGGGGGAGCCGCGCCAGAGACCCAGTACTTC. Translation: CAIGSGGAAPETQYF.

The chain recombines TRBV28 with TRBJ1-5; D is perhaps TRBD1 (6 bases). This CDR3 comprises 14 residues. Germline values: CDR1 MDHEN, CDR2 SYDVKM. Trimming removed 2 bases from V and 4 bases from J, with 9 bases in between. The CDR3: CASSLERGNQPQHF. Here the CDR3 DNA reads TGTGCCAGCAGTTTAGAGAGGGGGAATCAGCCCCAGCATTTT.

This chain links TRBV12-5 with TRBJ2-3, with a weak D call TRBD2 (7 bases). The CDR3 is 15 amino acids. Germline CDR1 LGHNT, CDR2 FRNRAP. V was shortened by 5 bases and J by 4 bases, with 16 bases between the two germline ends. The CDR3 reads CASGSGGGTADTQYF. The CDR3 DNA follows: TGTGCTAGTGGTAGTGGGGGGGGCACTGCAGATACGCAGTATTTT.

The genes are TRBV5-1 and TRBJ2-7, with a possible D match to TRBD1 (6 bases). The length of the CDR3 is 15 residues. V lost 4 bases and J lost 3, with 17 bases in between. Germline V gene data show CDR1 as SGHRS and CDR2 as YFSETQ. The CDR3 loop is CASSPLIGDNYEQYF. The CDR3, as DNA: TGCGCCAGCAGCCCCTTGATAGGGGACAACTACGAGCAGTACTTC.

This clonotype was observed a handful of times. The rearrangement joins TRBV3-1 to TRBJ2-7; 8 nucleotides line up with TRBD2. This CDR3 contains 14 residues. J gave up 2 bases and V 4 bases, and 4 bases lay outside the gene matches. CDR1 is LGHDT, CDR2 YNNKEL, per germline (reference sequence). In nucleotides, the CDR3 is TGTGCCAGCAGCCTAGCGGGGAATACCTACGAGCAGTACGTC. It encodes CASSLAGNTYEQYV.

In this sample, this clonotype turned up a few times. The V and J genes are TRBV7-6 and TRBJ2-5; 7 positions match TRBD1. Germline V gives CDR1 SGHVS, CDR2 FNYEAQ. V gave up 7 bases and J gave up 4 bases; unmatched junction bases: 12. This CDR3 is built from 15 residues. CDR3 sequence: CASTFGQGVRETQYF. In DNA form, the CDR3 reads TGTGCCAGCACCTTTGGGCAGGGGGTCCGAGAGACCCAGTACTTC.

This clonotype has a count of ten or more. DNA for the CDR3: TGTGCCAGCCACGGGGTCACCGGGGAGCTGTTTTTT. Residues: CASHGVTGELFF. The J gene is TRBJ2-2, the V gene TRBV6-5, with TRBD2 as a possible D gene (5 bases). The germline CDR1 and CDR2 sequences are MNHEY and SVGAGI. V lost 8 bases and J lost 4, with 8 bases in between. The CDR3 is made up of 12 amino acids.

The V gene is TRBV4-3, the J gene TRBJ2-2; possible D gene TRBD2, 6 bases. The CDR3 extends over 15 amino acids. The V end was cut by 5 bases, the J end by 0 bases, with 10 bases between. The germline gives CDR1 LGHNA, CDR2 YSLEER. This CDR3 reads CASSARGANTGELFF. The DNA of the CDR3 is TGCGCCAGCAGCGCGCGGGGCGCGAACACCGGGGAGCTGTTTTTT.

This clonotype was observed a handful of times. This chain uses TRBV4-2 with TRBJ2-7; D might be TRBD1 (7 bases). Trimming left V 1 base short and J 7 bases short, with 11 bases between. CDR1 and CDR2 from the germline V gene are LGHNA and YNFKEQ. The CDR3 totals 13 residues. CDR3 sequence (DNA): TGTGCCAGCAGCCAAGGTCCAGGGGGGGAGCAGTACTTC. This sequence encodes CASSQGPGGEQYF.

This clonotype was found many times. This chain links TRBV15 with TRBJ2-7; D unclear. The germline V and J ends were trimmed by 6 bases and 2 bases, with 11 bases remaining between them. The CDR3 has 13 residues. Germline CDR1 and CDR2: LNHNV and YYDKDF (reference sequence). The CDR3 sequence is CATSPGTAYEQYF. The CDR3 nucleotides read TGTGCCACCAGTCCTGGTACGGCCTACGAGCAGTACTTC.

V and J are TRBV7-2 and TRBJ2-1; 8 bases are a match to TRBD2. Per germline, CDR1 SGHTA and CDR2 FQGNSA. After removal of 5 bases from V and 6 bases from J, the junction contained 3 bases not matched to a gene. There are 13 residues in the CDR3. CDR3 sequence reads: CASSARGGNEQFF. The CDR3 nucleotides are TGTGCCAGCAGCGCACGGGGGGGCAATGAGCAGTTCTTC.

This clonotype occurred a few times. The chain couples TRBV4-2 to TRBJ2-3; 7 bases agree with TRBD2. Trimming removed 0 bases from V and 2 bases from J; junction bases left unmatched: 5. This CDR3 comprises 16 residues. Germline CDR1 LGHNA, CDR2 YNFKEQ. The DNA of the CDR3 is TGTGCCAGCAGCCAAGACCGGGGGGTGATCACAGATACGCAGTATTTT. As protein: CASSQDRGVITDTQYF.

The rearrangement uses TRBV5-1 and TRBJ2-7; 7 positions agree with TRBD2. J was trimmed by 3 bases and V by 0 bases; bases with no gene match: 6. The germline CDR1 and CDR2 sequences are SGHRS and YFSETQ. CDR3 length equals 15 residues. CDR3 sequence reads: CASSLGSGTIYEQYF. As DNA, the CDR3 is TGCGCCAGCAGCTTGGGGTCCGGGACTATCTACGAGCAGTACTTC.

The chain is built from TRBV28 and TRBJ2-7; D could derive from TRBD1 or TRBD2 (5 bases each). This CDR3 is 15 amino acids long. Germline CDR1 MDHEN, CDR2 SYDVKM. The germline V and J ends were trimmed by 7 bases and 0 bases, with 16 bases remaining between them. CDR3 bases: TGTGCCAGCACCTCCCCTGGGGACGGCTCCTACGAGCAGTACTTC. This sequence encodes CASTSPGDGSYEQYF.